A single sample gave rise to the 13 T cell receptor beta chains below, sequenced in a study of blood T cells in healthy people across ages. Primers used in a second PCR of about 6 to 11 cycles were a sample-barcoded 5' primer and a J-beta primer mix. TCRdb re-analysed the 5' RACE reads in MiXCR, keeping a single row per CDR3 protein. Of more than 650,000 distinct CDR3 sequences listed, approximately 53% are singletons. Sequencing used blood. The receptors derive from a man older than 75 in good health.

This chain links TRBV10-1 with TRBJ1-3; D remains ambiguous. V lost 3 bases and J 4 bases, leaving 16 bases between the germline ends. Germline assignment: CDR1 WNHNN and CDR2 SYGVQD (reference sequence). The CDR3 is 16 residues long. CDR3 bases: TGCGCCAGCAGTGACGGGCAACCTGTGAGGGGAAACACCATATATTTT. Protein sequence: CASSDGQPVRGNTIYF.

V usage is TRBV10-1 and J usage is TRBJ2-7; TRBD1 agrees at 9 bases. Germline CDR1 is WNHNN and CDR2 is SYGVQD (reference sequence). The V gene end was trimmed by 10 bases and the J gene end by 3 bases; junction bases not matched to a gene: 7. The CDR3 totals 13 residues. The CDR3 region is CATMGQGGYEQYF. The CDR3 DNA sequence: TGCGCCACCATGGGACAGGGCGGCTACGAGCAGTACTTC.

The chain uses TRBV5-1 and TRBJ1-2, with 7 nucleotides matching TRBD1. The CDR3 length is 15 residues. Unmatched junction bases numbered 14, after V lost 3 bases and J lost 9 bases. Germline V gives CDR1 SGHRS, CDR2 YFSETQ. CDR3 nucleotides: TGCGCCAGCAGCTCGGGACAGACCCAAGCGTTTCGCTACACCTTC. As protein: CASSSGQTQAFRYTF.

The CDR3 DNA reads TGCAGTGCTAGAGAACTGAGCTCCTACAATGAGCAGTTCTTC. It codes for CSARELSSYNEQFF. This chain joins TRBV20-1 and TRBJ2-1; D gene ambiguous. Between the trimmed V and J ends, which lost 0 bases and 0 bases, there was a span of 6 bases. Germline loops: CDR1 DFQATT, CDR2 SNEGSKA (reference sequence). This CDR3 has 14 amino acids.

The chain recombines TRBV6-1 with TRBJ2-5, with D perhaps TRBD1 or TRBD2 (5 bases each). Germline V CDR1 and CDR2: MNHNS, SASEGT. With 1 base removed from V and 13 bases from J, the gap between germline ends came to 19 bases. The CDR3 extends over 14 amino acids. CDR3 sequence reads: CASSEGKGPRERYF. Written as DNA, the CDR3 is TGTGCCAGCAGTGAAGGGAAGGGCCCCAGGGAGCGGTACTTC.

This clonotype was found a few times. The rearrangement uses TRBV7-2 and TRBJ1-6, with D perhaps matching TRBD1 (6 bases). Trimming removed 2 bases at V and 8 bases at J, with 13 bases between. The germline V gene has CDR1 SGHTA and CDR2 FQGNSA. The CDR3 contains 15 residues. Here the CDR3 reads CASSLRGLGDSPLHF. DNA for the CDR3: TGTGCCAGCAGCTTACGGGGGCTGGGGGATTCACCCCTCCACTTT.

The CDR3 is CASSPPTGSKNIQYF. The CDR3 nucleotides are TGTGCCAGCTCACCACCGACGGGATCCAAAAACATTCAGTACTTC. The chain couples TRBV18 to TRBJ2-4; D possibly corresponds to TRBD2 (5 bases). The germline V gene has CDR1 KGHSH and CDR2 LQKENI. The V gene lost 0 bases and the J gene lost 2 bases, with 8 bases spanning the gap. The CDR3 is 15 amino acids.

Of note for this clonotype: At one of its ends the junction is not consistent with the germline gene, which may arise from a read error. This rearrangement joins TRBV14 to TRBJ2-1, with D possibly matching TRBD1 (5 bases). Germline V gene lookup returns CDR1 SGHDN and CDR2 FVKESK. The CDR3 extends over 14 amino acids. Written as DNA, the CDR3 is TGTGCTAGCAGCCGGATAGGGGACTACAATGAGCAGTTCTTC. Protein: CASSRIGDYNEQFF.

The rearrangement joins TRBV7-6 to TRBJ2-1; 9 nucleotides line up with TRBD2. The ends lost 4 bases at V and 0 bases at J; junction bases unmatched: 13. The CDR3 runs to 19 residues. The germline V gene encodes CDR1 SGHVS and CDR2 FNYEAQ. In DNA, the CDR3 is TGTGCCAGCAGCTCTCTTCTGCGGGGGGGCCGAAGCTCCTACAATGAGCAGTTCTTC. It is translated as CASSSLLRGGRSSYNEQFF.

This rearrangement joins TRBV29-1 to TRBJ2-4; 7 nucleotides match TRBD1. This CDR3 spans 17 amino acids. J gave up 0 bases and V 0 bases, and 8 bases lay outside the gene matches. Looked up from germline, CDR1 is SQVTM and CDR2 is ANQGSEA. As DNA, the CDR3 is TGCAGCGTTGAAGATACCGGGACAGCCGGAGCCAAAAACATTCAGTACTTC. This gives the protein CSVEDTGTAGAKNIQYF.

The chain couples TRBV7-3 to TRBJ1-1; the D gene is possibly TRBD1 (6 bases). The CDR3 spans 13 residues. V dropped 6 bases and J dropped 5 bases, with 13 bases sitting between them. CDR1 and CDR2 from the germline V gene are SGHTA and FQGTGA. As DNA, the CDR3 is TGTGCCAGCAGATCCACCGGGACAACTGAAGCTTTCTTT. It is translated as CASRSTGTTEAFF.

This clonotype was counted only a few times. The chain combines TRBV13 with TRBJ2-7; 8 bases line up with TRBD2. CDR1 is PRHDT and CDR2 is FYEKMQ in the germline V gene (reference sequence). The V and J ends lost 0 bases and 2 bases, in that order; junction bases with no gene match: 12. CDR3 length equals 18 residues. In nucleotides, the CDR3 is TGTGCCAGCAGCTTAGGCCTAATTGTGACTAGCGCTACCTACGAGCAGTACTTC. It yields the protein CASSLGLIVTSATYEQYF.

The V call is TRBV2, the J call TRBJ2-1, with 9 bases aligning to TRBD1. The CDR3 consists of 15 residues. Germline V gene sequence: CDR1 SNHLY, CDR2 FYNNEI. With 8 bases clipped from V and 3 bases from J, the junction kept 8 bases outside the gene matches. The CDR3 loop reads CASGERQGVYNEQFF. CDR3 nucleotide sequence: TGTGCCAGCGGGGAACGACAGGGGGTCTACAATGAGCAGTTCTTC.